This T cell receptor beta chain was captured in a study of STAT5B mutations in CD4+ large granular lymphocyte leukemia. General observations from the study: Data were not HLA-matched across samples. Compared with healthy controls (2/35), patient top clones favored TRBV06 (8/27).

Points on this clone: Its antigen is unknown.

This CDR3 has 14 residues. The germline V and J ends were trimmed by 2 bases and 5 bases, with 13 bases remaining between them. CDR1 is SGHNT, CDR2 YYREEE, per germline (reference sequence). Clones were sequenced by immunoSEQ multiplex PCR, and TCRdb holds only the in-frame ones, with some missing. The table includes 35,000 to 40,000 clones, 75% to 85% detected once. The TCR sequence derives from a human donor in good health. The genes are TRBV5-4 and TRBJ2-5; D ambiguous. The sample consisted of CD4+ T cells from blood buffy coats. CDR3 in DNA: TGTGCCAGCAGCTTAAATACAGCGCCGGAGACCCAGTACTTC. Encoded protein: CASSLNTAPETQYF.